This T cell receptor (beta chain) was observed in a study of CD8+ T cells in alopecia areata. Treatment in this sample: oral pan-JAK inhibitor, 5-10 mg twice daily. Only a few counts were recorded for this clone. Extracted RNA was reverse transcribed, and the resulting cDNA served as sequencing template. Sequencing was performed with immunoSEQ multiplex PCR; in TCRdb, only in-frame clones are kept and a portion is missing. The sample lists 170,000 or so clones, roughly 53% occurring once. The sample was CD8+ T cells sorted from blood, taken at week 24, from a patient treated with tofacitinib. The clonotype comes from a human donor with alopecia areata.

CDR3: CASSLDPPEAFF. CDR3 nucleotides: TGTGCCAGCAGCCTCGACCCCCCTGAAGCTTTCTTT. The V and J genes are TRBV7-9 and TRBJ1-1; no clear D gene. CDR1 and CDR2 (germline): SEHNR, FQNEAQ (reference sequence). The CDR3 runs 12 residues. V shed 5 bases and J shed 6 bases, with 10 bases lying between them.